This record covers a single T cell receptor (beta chain). Its specificity is not known. With random hexamers, 0.5 to 1 ug RNA was reverse transcribed. By means of immunoSEQ multiplex PCR, TCR beta CDR3 spanning 54 Vbeta and 13 Jbeta underwent amplification. One entry per CDR3 protein results from TCRdb running MiXCR on the immunoSEQ multiplex PCR reads. The table records some 160,000 distinct CDR3 sequences, 90% to 95% of them present only once. This sample is drawn from a study of CD8 T cells in Susac syndrome. Study conclusions and caveats: It was acknowledged in the study that its TCR sequencing and HLA analysis involved a relatively small number of individuals.

The sequenced target, TCR beta, came from blood CD8+ and CD4+ T cells. Isolation of CD8+ and CD4+ T cells was performed negatively, whereas enrichment of TEMRA cells was done by FACS. The receptor was isolated from a human donor in good health. Sequencing was performed on CD4+ T cells from PBMCs.

The CDR3 DNA follows: TGCGCCAGCAGTCAAGACAGGCTAACCGGGGAGCTGTTTTTT. The encoded protein is CASSQDRLTGELFF. J is TRBJ2-2 and V is TRBV5-1; D may be TRBD1 (6 bases). CDR1 is SGHRS and CDR2 is YFSETQ in the germline V gene. The CDR3 length is 14 residues. V was pared by 5 bases and J by 5 bases, with 13 bases between.